These 22 T cell receptor beta chains originate from one sample sequenced in a study of type 1 regulatory T cells. TCRdb called the reads again in MiXCR, with one record for every CDR3 protein. The sample has approximately 97,000 distinct CDR3 sequences, roughly 30% seen once; the top ten hold 2% to 2.5%. Sequenced: CD4+ T cells, either the whole sample or a sorted fraction (not recorded which). The receptors shown here come from a human donor in good health.

The CDR3: CASRDSGANVLTF. The CDR3 coding sequence is TGTGCCAGTCGAGATTCTGGGGCCAACGTCCTGACTTTC. The chain couples TRBV25-1 to TRBJ2-6, with D unresolved. The CDR3 loop spans 13 amino acids. Trimming left V 9 bases short and J 1 base short, with 7 bases between. Germline CDR1 and CDR2: MGHDK and SYGVNS.

The chain combines TRBV5-1 with TRBJ2-5; either TRBD1 or TRBD2 may fit D (6 bases each). Germline V lookup: CDR1 SGHRS, CDR2 YFSETQ. Trimming removed 0 bases at V and 3 bases at J, with 12 bases between. This CDR3 has 15 amino acids. This CDR3 reads CASSLGGATKETQYF. CDR3 sequence (DNA): TGCGCCAGCAGCTTGGGGGGGGCAACTAAAGAGACCCAGTACTTC.

This clonotype turned up a few times. This chain connects TRBV5-1 to TRBJ2-7; D is uncertain. Trimming stripped 5 bases from V and 6 bases from J, with 18 bases between. Germline V gene lookup returns CDR1 SGHRS and CDR2 YFSETQ. The CDR3 has 14 amino acids. CDR3 protein: CASSEAPAASEQYF. CDR3 nucleotides: TGCGCCAGCAGTGAGGCCCCCGCGGCCAGCGAGCAGTACTTC.

This clonotype is medium-sized in the sample. The chain links TRBV7-6 to TRBJ1-3, with D maybe TRBD1 (6 bases). Trimming took off 5 bases at V and 4 bases at J, with 24 bases between the two ends. This CDR3 comprises 18 residues. In germline, CDR1 is SGHVS, CDR2 FNYEAQ. CDR3 sequence: CASSVLPGHLFEGNTIYF. CDR3 coding DNA: TGTGCCAGCAGCGTGCTGCCGGGACACCTTTTTGAGGGAAACACCATATATTTT.

Remarks on this clonotype: The conserved phenylalanine or tryptophan is not found at the CDR3 terminus, so this likely reflects a read error. The CDR3 loop reads CSVDDGAGGSYEQYS. The CDR3 DNA sequence: TGCAGCGTTGACGACGGAGCGGGAGGGTCCTACGAGCAGTACTCC. V and J are TRBV29-1 and TRBJ2-7; TRBD2 aligns across 10 bases. Germline V gene lookup returns CDR1 SQVTM and CDR2 ANQGSEA. The CDR3 has 15 residues. Trimming cost V 3 bases and J 1 base; bases outside gene matches: 6.

V usage is TRBV5-1 and J usage is TRBJ2-4, with 7 bases matching TRBD1. Germline CDR1 is SGHRS and CDR2 is YFSETQ. This CDR3 region has 15 residues. V shed 0 bases, J shed 6 bases, and the junction held 6 bases outside the gene matches. CDR3 region: CASSLEGGAGNIQYF. The DNA of the CDR3 is TGCGCCAGCAGCTTGGAAGGGGGCGCAGGAAACATTCAGTACTTC.

The chain links TRBV27 to TRBJ2-7, with D maybe TRBD2 (5 bases). V gave up 5 bases and J gave up 1 base, with 9 bases separating them. CDR1 is MNHEY and CDR2 is SMNVEV in the germline V gene (reference sequence). The CDR3 consists of 13 residues. The CDR3 coding sequence is TGTGCCAGCAGTCCCGGGGTTTCCTACGAGCAGTACTTC. Its translation: CASSPGVSYEQYF.

This chain joins TRBV28 and TRBJ2-3, with TRBD2 identical over 8 bases. CDR3 length equals 14 residues. J lost 5 bases, V lost 7 bases, and 8 bases had no gene match. Germline CDR1 is MDHEN and CDR2 is SYDVKM. The CDR3 loop is CASNTGLARDTQYF. In DNA form, the CDR3 reads TGTGCCAGCAATACCGGACTAGCAAGAGATACGCAGTATTTT.

This clonotype has only a few counts. CDR3 loop: CASSLGTPAGNEQFF. DNA for the CDR3: TGTGCCAGCAGCCTTGGGACCCCGGCAGGGAATGAGCAGTTCTTC. V is TRBV5-4 and J is TRBJ2-1; tentatively, D is TRBD1 or TRBD2 (5 bases each). Germline V CDR1 and CDR2: SGHNT, YYREEE (reference sequence). V gave up 4 bases and J gave up 7 bases, with 18 bases separating them. This CDR3 is built from 15 residues.

There are a few counts of this clonotype. The chain recombines TRBV4-3 with TRBJ1-1, with unresolved D. Germline CDR1 reads LGHNA; CDR2 reads YSLEER. Trimming left V 1 base short and J 2 bases short, with 17 bases between. The CDR3 length is 17 residues. DNA of the CDR3: TGCGCCAGCAGCCAAGGGAATTCCCCGGGAGTAAACACTGAAGCTTTCTTT. Residues: CASSQGNSPGVNTEAFF.

The V and J genes are TRBV5-5 and TRBJ1-3; D unresolved. Per germline, CDR1 SGHKS and CDR2 YYEKEE (reference sequence). Trimming removed 0 bases from V and 0 bases from J, with 7 bases in between. This CDR3 has 15 residues. DNA for the CDR3: TGTGCCAGCAGCTTGGGGCAGGTCTCTGGAAACACCATATATTTT. It translates to CASSLGQVSGNTIYF. Full variable domain (rest looked up from reference TRBV5-5 and TRBJ1-3): DAGVTQSPTHLIKTRGQQVTLRCSPISGHKSVSWYQQVLGQGPQFIFQYYEKEERGRGNFPDRFSARQFPNYSSELNVNALLLGDSALYLCASSLGQVSGNTIYFGEGSWLTVV.

The V call is TRBV24-1, the J call TRBJ2-5; tentative D call: TRBD2 (5 bases). The V gene lost 3 bases and the J gene lost 5 bases, with 15 bases spanning the gap. Germline V CDR1 and CDR2: KGHDR, SFDVKD. The length of the CDR3 is 15 residues. The CDR3 is CATSDPSGGSETQYF. DNA for the CDR3: TGTGCCACCAGTGATCCGTCTGGAGGTTCGGAGACCCAGTACTTC.

This clonotype showed up just a few times. The V and J genes are TRBV7-2 and TRBJ1-5; 7 positions match TRBD1. Germline CDR1 SGHTA, CDR2 FQGNSA. The J segment lost 4 bases and the V segment lost 3 bases, leaving 6 bases of the junction unmatched. The CDR3 is 15 residues long. The DNA of the CDR3 is TGTGCCAGCAGCTTGCATCGACAGGGTAATCAGCCCCAGCATTTT. It is translated as CASSLHRQGNQPQHF.

This CDR3 reads CASRSDSGRAYNEQFF. The CDR3 DNA follows: TGTGCCAGCAGGTCCGACAGCGGGAGGGCCTACAATGAGCAGTTCTTC. The chain recombines TRBV6-5 with TRBJ2-1; the match to TRBD2 covers 10 bases. The V and J ends lost 6 bases and 2 bases, in that order; junction bases with no gene match: 7. Germline CDR1 reads MNHEY; CDR2 reads SVGAGI. CDR3 length equals 16 residues.

This clonotype has a count of ten or more. The chain employs TRBV9 and TRBJ1-1; D ambiguous. V lost 0 bases and J lost 1, with 4 bases in between. The CDR3 consists of 13 residues. Germline lookup yields CDR1 SGDLS and CDR2 YYNGEE. CDR3 residues: CASSVAQNTEAFF. CDR3 bases: TGTGCCAGCAGCGTAGCCCAGAACACTGAAGCTTTCTTT.

This clonotype was observed a handful of times. The V and J genes are TRBV7-2 and TRBJ2-7; 8 bases align to TRBD2. CDR1 and CDR2 from the germline V gene are SGHTA and FQGNSA. The CDR3 is 16 residues long. With 5 bases clipped from V and 5 bases from J, the junction kept 14 bases outside the gene matches. This CDR3 reads CASSTPPSGPWDEQYF. CDR3 sequence (DNA): TGTGCCAGCAGCACTCCTCCTAGCGGGCCTTGGGACGAGCAGTACTTC.

The J gene is TRBJ2-3, the V gene TRBV6-5, with unresolved D. Trimming left V 8 bases short and J 3 bases short, with 9 bases between. The CDR3 has 12 residues. Germline V gene data show CDR1 as MNHEY and CDR2 as SVGAGI. CDR3 loop: CASGDTTDTQYF. The CDR3 region has the DNA TGTGCCAGCGGGGATACGACAGATACGCAGTATTTT.

This clonotype showed up just a few times. This sequence joins TRBV7-2 and TRBJ2-3; 10 bases map to TRBD2. In germline, CDR1 is SGHTA, CDR2 FQGNSA. The CDR3 runs 15 residues. The junction had 5 bases not matched to a gene; V was cut back by 2 bases and J by 6 bases. In DNA, the CDR3 is TGTGCCAGCAGCTTAAGCGGGAGGGCTGTCGATACGCAGTATTTT. Amino acids: CASSLSGRAVDTQYF.

The genes are TRBV5-4 and TRBJ2-3, with TRBD2 identical over 8 bases. The CDR3 sequence is 18 residues long. V lost 3 bases to trimming and J lost 2 bases; unmatched junction nucleotides: 14. Germline CDR1 SGHNT, CDR2 YYREEE (reference sequence). CDR3 protein: CASSSPTGAGGPTDTQYF. In DNA, the CDR3 is TGTGCCAGCAGCTCTCCGACCGGGGCGGGAGGACCCACAGATACGCAGTATTTT.

This clonotype has only a few counts. V and J are TRBV12-3 or TRBV12-4 and TRBJ2-7; D is perhaps TRBD1 or TRBD2 (5 bases each). V was cut by 2 bases and J by 4 bases, with 18 bases left in between. The CDR3 covers 16 residues. For the CDR3, the DNA is TGTGCCAGCAGTTTAACCCACCAGGGAGTTGGTTACGAGCAGTACTTC. It yields the protein CASSLTHQGVGYEQYF.

The chain couples TRBV7-2 to TRBJ2-1; possibly TRBD1 for D (5 bases). CDR1 is SGHTA, CDR2 FQGNSA, per germline. The CDR3 covers 14 residues. Trimming removed 5 bases at V and 7 bases at J, with 15 bases between. In nucleotides, the CDR3 is TGTGCCAGCAGCGGGTGGGGCAGGACAAATGAGCAGTTCTTC. It is translated as CASSGWGRTNEQFF. Full variable domain (missing parts from reference TRBV7-2 and TRBJ2-1): GAGVSQSPSNKVTEKGKDVELRCDPISGHTALYWYRQSLGQGLEFLIYFQGNSAPDKSGLPSDRFSAERTGGSVSTLTIQRTQQEDSAVYLCASSGWGRTNEQFFGPGTRLTVL.

This chain links TRBV20-1 with TRBJ2-1; D may be TRBD1 (7 bases). V shed 6 bases and J shed 0 bases, with 18 bases lying between them. The germline V gene has CDR1 DFQATT and CDR2 SNEGSKA (reference sequence). This CDR3 region has 16 residues. The CDR3 nucleotides read TGCAGTGCGAGGTCGACAGGGAGGAGCTCCTACAATGAGCAGTTCTTC. Translating it yields CSARSTGRSSYNEQFF.